These T cell receptor beta chains were read from a single sample in a study of shared clonotypes between healthy human individuals. Here immunoSEQ multiplex PCR was the method, and the copy in TCRdb shows in-frame clones only, minus some. In the table there are more than 2 million clones, about 95% of which are singletons. Sequencing input: naive CD8+ T cells sorted from blood. The receptors were gathered from a man between 18 and 35 years old in good health. The CDR3 runs from the conserved cysteine through the conserved F or W. The D gene is left open where the match is weak. Expanded clones are given a class, and other clones once, few, many or no size at all.

CDR3: CASSSTQAQNTEAFF; DNA: TGTGCCAGCAGTTCTACACAGGCCCAGAACACTGAAGCTTTCTTT; J: TRBJ1-1; V: TRBV27; D: -; size: -
CDR3: CASSWAFADTQYF; DNA: TGTGCCAGCAGTTGGGCGTTCGCAGATACGCAGTATTTT; J: TRBJ2-3; V: TRBV6-5; D: -; size: -
CDR3: CASRPQGEVSPLHF; DNA: TGTGCCAGCAGGCCACAGGGGGAGGTTTCACCCCTCCACTTT; J: TRBJ1-6; V: TRBV6-5; D: TRBD1; size: -
CDR3: CASSLEGTDEKLFF; DNA: TGTGCCAGCAGTTTGGAGGGGACGGATGAAAAACTGTTTTTT; J: TRBJ1-4; V: TRBV27; D: -; size: once
CDR3: CASSSTTSGSPNEQYF; DNA: TGTGCCAGCAGCTCCACGACTAGCGGGAGTCCCAACGAGCAGTACTTC; J: TRBJ2-7; V: TRBV11-2; D: TRBD2; size: -
CDR3: CASSQGGTRLTDTQYF; DNA: TGCGCCAGCAGCCAAGGAGGGACTCGCCTCACAGATACGCAGTATTTT; J: TRBJ2-3; V: TRBV4-1; D: -; size: -
CDR3: CASSLSGQGREQYF; DNA: TGTGCCAGCAGCTTGTCAGGACAGGGGCGAGAGCAGTACTTC; J: TRBJ2-7; V: TRBV27; D: TRBD1; size: -
CDR3: CASSEWGPASSNQPQHF; DNA: TGTGCCAGCAGTGAATGGGGCCCCGCCTCTAGCAATCAGCCCCAGCATTTT; J: TRBJ1-5; V: TRBV6-1; D: -; size: -
CDR3: CASSLPPIGNTIYF; DNA: TGTGCCAGCAGTCTACCTCCTATTGGAAACACCATATATTTT; J: TRBJ1-3; V: TRBV7-2; D: -; size: once
CDR3: CASIGSGGYGYTF; DNA: TGTGCCAGCATAGGCAGTGGGGGCTATGGCTACACCTTC; J: TRBJ1-2; V: TRBV28; D: -; size: -
CDR3: CASSLEGGVYEQYF; DNA: TGTGCCAGCAGTTTGGAGGGGGGAGTCTACGAGCAGTACTTC; J: TRBJ2-7; V: TRBV28; D: -; size: -
CDR3: CASSHLLTGGVYEQYF; DNA: TGCGCCAGCAGCCACCTCTTGACAGGGGGCGTTTACGAGCAGTACTTC; J: TRBJ2-7; V: TRBV4-3; D: TRBD1; size: -
CDR3: CASSGAQDTQYF; DNA: TGTGCCAGCAGCGGAGCCCAAGATACGCAGTATTTT; J: TRBJ2-3; V: TRBV7-9; D: -; size: -
CDR3: CASSLESSYEQYF; DNA: TGTGCCAGCAGCCTAGAGAGCTCCTACGAGCAGTACTTC; J: TRBJ2-7; V: TRBV27; D: -; size: -
CDR3: CASSLGGEIYEQYF; DNA: TGTGCCAGCAGCTTAGGGGGGGAAATCTACGAGCAGTACTTC; J: TRBJ2-7; V: TRBV7-9; D: -; size: few
CDR3: CASSYSTGQGYEQYF; DNA: TGTGCCAGCAGCTATTCCACGGGACAGGGCTACGAGCAGTACTTC; J: TRBJ2-7; V: TRBV13; D: TRBD1; size: once
CDR3: CASSPVRGPDSPLHF; DNA: TGTGCCAGCAGCCCCGTGCGGGGCCCTGATTCACCCCTCCACTTT; J: TRBJ1-6; V: TRBV7-9; D: -; size: once
CDR3: CASSQFRGGYEQYF; DNA: TGCGCCAGCAGCCAGTTTCGGGGGGGATACGAGCAGTACTTC; J: TRBJ2-7; V: TRBV4-3; D: TRBD2; size: -
CDR3: CSALNGYTF; DNA: TGCAGTGCTTTAAATGGCTACACCTTC; J: TRBJ1-2; V: TRBV20-1; D: -; size: -
CDR3: CASSELRSYEQYF; DNA: TGTGCCAGCAGTGAACTCCGATCCTACGAGCAGTACTTC; J: TRBJ2-7; V: TRBV2; D: -; size: -
CDR3: CASSLGGAQYF; DNA: TGTGCCAGCAGCTTGGGTGGGGCCCAGTACTTC; J: TRBJ2-5; V: TRBV5-6; D: -; size: -
CDR3: CASSLVGTDEKLFF; DNA: TGCGCCAGCAGCTTGGTCGGGACGGATGAAAAACTGTTTTTT; J: TRBJ1-4; V: TRBV5-1; D: -; size: -
CDR3: CASSFAGSNYGYTF; DNA: TGTGCCAGCAGTTTCGCTGGCAGCAACTATGGCTACACCTTC; J: TRBJ1-2; V: TRBV27; D: -; size: -
CDR3: CASSSNDRGGETQYF; DNA: TGTGCCAGCAGCTCCAATGACAGGGGAGGCGAGACCCAGTACTTC; J: TRBJ2-5; V: TRBV28; D: TRBD1; size: -
CDR3: CASSPLVAGGLIGTGELFF; DNA: TGTGCCAGCAGCCCCCTCGTAGCGGGGGGCTTGATTGGTACCGGGGAGCTGTTTTTT; J: TRBJ2-2; V: TRBV11-1; D: TRBD2; size: once
CDR3: CASSPSTGLGTEAFF; DNA: TGTGCCAGCAGCCCCTCGACAGGGCTGGGCACTGAAGCTTTCTTT; J: TRBJ1-1; V: TRBV5-4; D: TRBD1; size: -
CDR3: CASSLSWNLNTEAFF; DNA: TGTGCCAGCAGTTTATCATGGAACCTGAACACTGAAGCTTTCTTT; J: TRBJ1-1; V: TRBV27; D: -; size: -
CDR3: CASGTDSSYEQYF; DNA: TGTGCCTCGGGAACCGACAGCTCCTACGAGCAGTACTTC; J: TRBJ2-7; V: TRBV10-3; D: -; size: -
CDR3: CASSTGAGGPNEQFF; DNA: TGTGCCAGCAGTACCGGAGCGGGAGGGCCAAATGAGCAGTTCTTC; J: TRBJ2-1; V: TRBV27; D: TRBD2; size: -
CDR3: CASTQGPVQETQYF; DNA: TGTGCCAGCACCCAGGGACCCGTACAAGAGACCCAGTACTTC; J: TRBJ2-5; V: TRBV13; D: -; size: -
CDR3: CASSLGSQETQYF; DNA: TGTGCCAGCAGCCTGGGGTCCCAAGAGACCCAGTACTTC; J: TRBJ2-5; V: TRBV9; D: -; size: -
CDR3: CASSLRTGPYEQYF; DNA: TGTGCCAGCAGTCTCCGGACAGGGCCCTACGAGCAGTACTTC; J: TRBJ2-7; V: TRBV28; D: TRBD1; size: -
CDR3: CASSGEAVREKLFF; DNA: TGTGCCAGCAGCGGCGAGGCCGTAAGAGAAAAACTGTTTTTT; J: TRBJ1-4; V: TRBV5-6; D: -; size: -
CDR3: CASSIGTGPQHF; DNA: TGTGCCAGTAGTATTGGGACAGGGCCCCAGCATTTT; J: TRBJ1-5; V: TRBV19; D: TRBD1; size: -
CDR3: CSVEDLQGQSNYGYTF; DNA: TGCAGCGTTGAAGATCTTCAGGGGCAGAGCAACTATGGCTACACCTTC; J: TRBJ1-2; V: TRBV29-1; D: -; size: once
CDR3: CAWSGQGHTEAFF; DNA: TGTGCCTGGAGTGGACAGGGCCACACTGAAGCTTTCTTT; J: TRBJ1-1; V: TRBV30; D: TRBD1; size: -
CDR3: CASSPFSGIDGNTIYF; DNA: TGTGCCAGCAGCCCCTTTTCAGGGATCGATGGAAACACCATATATTTT; J: TRBJ1-3; V: TRBV7-9; D: -; size: -
CDR3: CASSPPLREGPTGELFF; DNA: TGTGCCAGCTCACCACCCTTACGGGAGGGCCCCACCGGGGAGCTGTTTTTT; J: TRBJ2-2; V: TRBV18; D: TRBD2; size: -
CDR3: CASSESQGLNTEAFF; DNA: TGTGCCAGCAGTGAATCGCAGGGGCTGAACACTGAAGCTTTCTTT; J: TRBJ1-1; V: TRBV6-1; D: -; size: -
CDR3: CASSYSPEGAGGYTF; DNA: TGTGCCAGCAGTTACTCACCCGAAGGGGCGGGGGGCTACACCTTC; J: TRBJ1-2; V: TRBV6-5; D: -; size: -
CDR3: CASSVLAGGVSTDTQYF; DNA: TGTGCCAGCAGCGTACTAGCGGGAGGAGTGAGCACAGATACGCAGTATTTT; J: TRBJ2-3; V: TRBV9; D: TRBD2; size: -
CDR3: CASSATIAERTLF; DNA: TGTGCCAGCAGTGCTACTATAGCGGAGAGGACCCTATTC; J: TRBJ2-7; V: TRBV2; D: -; size: -
CDR3: CASSRLDSEQYF; DNA: TGTGCCAGCAGCCGGTTGGACAGCGAGCAGTACTTC; J: TRBJ2-7; V: TRBV7-6; D: -; size: -
CDR3: CASSLRPEAFF; DNA: TGTGCCAGCAGCTTACGGCCCGAAGCTTTCTTT; J: TRBJ1-1; V: TRBV7-9; D: -; size: -
CDR3: CASRWGPDYGYTF; DNA: TGTGCCAGCAGATGGGGACCCGACTATGGCTACACCTTC; J: TRBJ1-2; V: TRBV6-5; D: -; size: -
CDR3: CASSYLSGANVLTF; DNA: TGTGCCAGCAGTTACCTCTCTGGGGCCAACGTCCTGACTTTC; J: TRBJ2-6; V: TRBV27; D: -; size: -
CDR3: CASSLTADEQFF; DNA: TGTGCCAGCAGCCTCACGGCGGATGAGCAGTTCTTC; J: TRBJ2-1; V: TRBV6-5; D: -; size: -
CDR3: CASQNRDTDYNEQFF; DNA: TGTGCCAGCCAAAACCGGGACACTGACTACAATGAGCAGTTCTTC; J: TRBJ2-1; V: TRBV7-9; D: -; size: -
CDR3: CASSYQLAEVHYEQYF; DNA: TGTGCCAGCAGTTACCAACTAGCGGAAGTTCACTACGAGCAGTACTTC; J: TRBJ2-7; V: TRBV6-5; D: TRBD2; size: -
CDR3: CASSADPQGPIVTDTQYF; DNA: TGCGCCAGCAGCGCGGACCCCCAGGGCCCCATCGTCACAGATACGCAGTATTTT; J: TRBJ2-3; V: TRBV5-1; D: -; size: -
CDR3: CASRPDGGELFF; DNA: TGTGCCAGCAGACCCGACGGCGGGGAGCTGTTTTTT; J: TRBJ2-2; V: TRBV7-9; D: -; size: -
CDR3: CASSPLMAAGEQYF; DNA: TGTGCCAGCAGCCCGCTGATGGCCGCCGGCGAGCAGTACTTC; J: TRBJ2-7; V: TRBV7-8; D: -; size: -
CDR3: CASSYREGQGATEAFF; DNA: TGTGCCAGCAGTTATAGGGAGGGACAGGGGGCCACTGAAGCTTTCTTT; J: TRBJ1-1; V: TRBV7-9; D: TRBD1; size: -
CDR3: CASANRGQGLNTEAFF; DNA: TGTGCCAGCGCAAACAGGGGACAGGGGCTGAATACTGAAGCTTTCTTT; J: TRBJ1-1; V: TRBV11-2; D: TRBD1; size: -
CDR3: CASSFSRDGNSPGELFF; DNA: TGTGCCAGCAGTTTCTCCCGGGACGGCAATAGTCCCGGGGAGCTGTTTTTT; J: TRBJ2-2; V: TRBV28; D: -; size: -